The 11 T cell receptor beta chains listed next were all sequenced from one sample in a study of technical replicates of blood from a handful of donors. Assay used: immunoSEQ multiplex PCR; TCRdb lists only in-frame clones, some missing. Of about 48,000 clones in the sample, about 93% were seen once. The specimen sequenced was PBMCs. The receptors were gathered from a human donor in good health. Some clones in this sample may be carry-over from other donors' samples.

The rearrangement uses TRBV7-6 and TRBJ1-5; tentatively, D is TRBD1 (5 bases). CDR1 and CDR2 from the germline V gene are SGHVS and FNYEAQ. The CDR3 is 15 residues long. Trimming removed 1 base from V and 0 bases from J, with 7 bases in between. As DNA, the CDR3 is TGTGCCAGCAGCTTAGAAGGGGATAGCAATCAGCCCCAGCATTTT. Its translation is CASSLEGDSNQPQHF.

The CDR3 nucleotides read TGTGCCAGCAGCTTGGGCGGACAGGCCAATAGCTATGGCTACACCTTC. This encodes CASSLGGQANSYGYTF. The genes are TRBV5-5 and TRBJ1-2; 7 positions agree with TRBD1. The CDR3 totals 16 residues. The trim removed 0 bases at V and 4 bases at J, leaving 9 bases unmatched. Germline V gives CDR1 SGHKS, CDR2 YYEKEE (reference sequence).

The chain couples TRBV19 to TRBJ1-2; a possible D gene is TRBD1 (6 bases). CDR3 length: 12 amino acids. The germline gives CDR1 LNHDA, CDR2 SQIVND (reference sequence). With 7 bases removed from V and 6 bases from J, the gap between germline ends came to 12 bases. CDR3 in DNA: TGTGCCAGTACCGATTACAGGGATGGCTACACCTTC. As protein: CASTDYRDGYTF.

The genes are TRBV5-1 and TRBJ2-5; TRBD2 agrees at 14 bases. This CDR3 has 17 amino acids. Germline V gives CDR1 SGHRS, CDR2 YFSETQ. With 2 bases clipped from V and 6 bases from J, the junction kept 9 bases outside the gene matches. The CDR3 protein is CASSFGTSGSLRQTQYF. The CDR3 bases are TGCGCCAGCAGCTTTGGGACTAGCGGGAGCCTTCGTCAGACCCAGTACTTC.

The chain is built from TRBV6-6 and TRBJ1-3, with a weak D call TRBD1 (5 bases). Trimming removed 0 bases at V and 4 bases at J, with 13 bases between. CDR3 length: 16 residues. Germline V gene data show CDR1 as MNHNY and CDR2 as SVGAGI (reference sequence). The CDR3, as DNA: TGTGCCAGCAGTTACTCGAAGGGCCAGGGCGGAAACACCATATATTTT. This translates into CASSYSKGQGGNTIYF.

Here the CDR3 reads CASSLAGQTSYGYTF. CDR3 bases: TGTGCCAGCAGCTTAGCCGGACAGACTTCCTATGGCTACACCTTC. V and J are TRBV11-3 and TRBJ1-2; tentatively, D is TRBD1 (6 bases). The CDR3 runs to 15 residues. Germline V CDR1 and CDR2: SGHNT, YENEEA. V lost 1 base, J lost 4 bases, and 13 bases lay in between.

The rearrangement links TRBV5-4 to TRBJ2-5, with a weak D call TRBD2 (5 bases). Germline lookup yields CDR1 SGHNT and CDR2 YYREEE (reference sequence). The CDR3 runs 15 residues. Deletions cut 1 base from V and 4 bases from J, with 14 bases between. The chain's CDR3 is CASSLLFRGSETQYF. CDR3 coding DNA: TGTGCCAGCAGCTTGCTGTTTCGGGGTTCAGAGACCCAGTACTTC.

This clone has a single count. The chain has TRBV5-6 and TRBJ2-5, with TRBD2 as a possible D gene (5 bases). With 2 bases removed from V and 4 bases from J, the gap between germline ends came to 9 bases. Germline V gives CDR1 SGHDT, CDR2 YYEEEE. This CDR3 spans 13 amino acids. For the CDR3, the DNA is TGTGCCAGCAGCTTTTCTGGAGGAGAGACCCAGTACTTC. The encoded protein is CASSFSGGETQYF.

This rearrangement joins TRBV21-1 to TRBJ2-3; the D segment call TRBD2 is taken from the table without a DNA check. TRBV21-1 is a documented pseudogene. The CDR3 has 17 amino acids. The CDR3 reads CASTPATPGYGTDTQYF. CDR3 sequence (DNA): TGTGCCAGCACCCCCGCTACACCGGGATATGGCACAGATACGCAGTATTTT.

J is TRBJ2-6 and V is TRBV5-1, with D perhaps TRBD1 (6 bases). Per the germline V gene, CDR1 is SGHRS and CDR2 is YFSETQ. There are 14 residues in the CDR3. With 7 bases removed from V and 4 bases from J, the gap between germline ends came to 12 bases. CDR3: CASGTGSGANVLTF. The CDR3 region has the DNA TGCGCCAGCGGTACAGGGTCAGGGGCCAACGTCCTGACTTTC. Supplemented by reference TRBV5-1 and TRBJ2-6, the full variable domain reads KAGVTQTPRYLIKTRGQQVTLSCSPISGHRSVSWYQQTPGQGLQFLFEYFSETQRNKGNFPGRFSGRQFSNSRSEMNVSTLELGDSALYLCASGTGSGANVLTFGAGSRLTVL.

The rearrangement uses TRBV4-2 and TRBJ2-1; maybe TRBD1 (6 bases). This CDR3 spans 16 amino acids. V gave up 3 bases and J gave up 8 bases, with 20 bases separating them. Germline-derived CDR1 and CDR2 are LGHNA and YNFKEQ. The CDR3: CASSHVQGIPIDEQFF. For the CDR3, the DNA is TGTGCCAGCAGCCACGTCCAGGGGATCCCCATCGATGAGCAGTTCTTC.